This is a list of T cell receptor beta chains from one sample in a study of a mutant IDH1 vaccine in newly diagnosed glioma. Their cognate antigens are unknown. Some clones are missing from TCRdb's copy, which holds only in-frame ones; the method was immunoSEQ multiplex PCR. Of around 41,000 clones in the sample, over 70% were seen once. Here the sequenced sample was PBMCs, taken from a glioma patient whose treatment included an IDH1 peptide vaccine. These receptors came from a woman in her thirties or forties with glioma. Some clones in this sample may be carry-over from other donors' samples. Both conserved end residues are part of each CDR3. A D gene is named only where the DNA matches it firmly. Clone size is shown for a subset of rows, as once, few, many or a class of expanded clone.

TGTGCCAGCAGCTTAGCATACGGGTCGGGGGGAGAAAAACTGTTTTTT CASSLAYGSGGEKLFF . TRBV7-8 . TRBJ1-4
TGCAGCGTTGAGGGGGTAGATGAGCAGTTCTTC CSVEGVDEQFF . TRBV29-1 . TRBJ2-1
TGCGCCAGCAGCCAAGATTGGGGGGCCACTAATGAAAAACTGTTTTTT CASSQDWGATNEKLFF . TRBV4-3 . TRBJ1-4
TGTGCCACCACAGGGGGGGTCGGGTCACCCCTCCACTTT CATTGGVGSPLHF TRBD1 TRBV28 . TRBJ1-6
TGCGCCAGCAGCTTGGAACTAGCGATAGGGATTCAGTACTTC CASSLELAIGIQYF TRBD2 TRBV5-1 . TRBJ2-4
TGTGCCAGCAGCTGGACAGGCGACACTGAAGCTTTCTTT CASSWTGDTEAFF TRBD1 TRBV7-2 . TRBJ1-1
TGTGCCAGCAGCTTGGCTGCGGACACCGGGGAGCTGTTTTTT CASSLAADTGELFF . TRBV5-5 . TRBJ2-2
TGTGCCAGCAGTTACAGAAATTCACCCCTCCACTTT CASSYRNSPLHF . TRBV7-2 . TRBJ1-6
TGTGCCTGGACCCAAATCCGGGAAATATACACTGAAGCTTTCTTT CAWTQIREIYTEAFF . TRBV30 . TRBJ1-1
TGTGCCAGCAGCGTAGAGGGACAGGGGGTCGAGCAGTACTTC CASSVEGQGVEQYF TRBD1 TRBV9 . TRBJ2-7
TGTGCCAGCAGCTACCTGGGCGGAGGTACGTCGGGCGAGCAGTACTTC CASSYLGGGTSGEQYF . TRBV11-3 . TRBJ2-7
TGTGCCACCAGGGCATCTGGTAATGAAAAACTGTTTTTT CATRASGNEKLFF . TRBV7-9 . TRBJ1-4
TGTGCCAGCAGTCGACAGGAGAAACTGTTTTTT CASSRQEKLFF . TRBV6-6 . TRBJ1-4
TGTGCCAGCATCGCCGAAATGGCCGGTGGCTACACCTTC CASIAEMAGGYTF . TRBV6-6 . TRBJ1-2
TGTGCCAGCAGTTCCCAGGGCAATTGGACAGATACGCAGTATTTT CASSSQGNWTDTQYF . TRBV7-9 once TRBJ2-3
TGCGCCACCAAACCCGGTGCAGAAGGTGGCTACACCTTC CATKPGAEGGYTF . TRBV5-1 . TRBJ1-2
TGTGCCAGCAGAGGGTACGGGACCGGGGAGCTGTTTTTT CASRGYGTGELFF . TRBV2 . TRBJ2-2
TGTGCCAGCAGCTTTCAACCAGGGGGTGGATATGGCTACACCTTC CASSFQPGGGYGYTF TRBD1 TRBV11-2 once TRBJ1-2
TGTGCCATCGGAAGGGGGAAGACAGGGGGGACCTACGAGCAGTACTTC CAIGRGKTGGTYEQYF TRBD1 TRBV10-3 . TRBJ2-7
TGTGCCAGCAGCGCCACAGGGGGGGGCAATCAGCCCCAGCATTTT CASSATGGGNQPQHF TRBD1 TRBV9 . TRBJ1-5
TGCAGCGTTCGGGACCCTGGAAACACCATATATTTT CSVRDPGNTIYF . TRBV29-1 . TRBJ1-3
TGCAGCGTTGACGGGGACGACCCACGATCCTACAATGAGCAGTTCTTC CSVDGDDPRSYNEQFF . TRBV29-1 once TRBJ2-1
TGTGCCAGCAGTGAAGAAGGTGGGGGTCGAGATACGCAGTATTTT CASSEEGGGRDTQYF . TRBV2 . TRBJ2-3
TGTGCCAGCAGCCAAGATCCAGACGGACTAGCGGGATACTCCTACGAGCAGTACTTC CASSQDPDGLAGYSYEQYF TRBD2 TRBV4-2 . TRBJ2-7
TGTGCCAGCAGTGAAGCCTTACAGGGGGCAGATACGCAGTATTTT CASSEALQGADTQYF TRBD1 TRBV6-1 . TRBJ2-3
TGTGCCACCAGCAGAGGGCCGGGTGAGAACACCGGGGAGCTGTTTTTT CATSRGPGENTGELFF . TRBV15 . TRBJ2-2
TGTGCTAGCAGCTTAGGGGCTAGCGGAGCAGATACGCAGTATTTT CASSLGASGADTQYF TRBD2 TRBV7-7 . TRBJ2-3
TGTGCCAGCAGCGCGTGGGCCGTTACGGGAGGCTACACCTTC CASSAWAVTGGYTF . TRBV9 . TRBJ1-2
TGCGCCAGCAGCTTTAGAGATGGAACAGATACGCAGTATTTT CASSFRDGTDTQYF . TRBV5-1 . TRBJ2-3
TGCGCCAGCAGCTCCCGAGGGGGCGGGGGGGCTGACTACAATGAGCAGTTCTTC CASSSRGGGGADYNEQFF TRBD2 TRBV5-1 . TRBJ2-1
TGTGCCAGCAGTCGCTTCCAAGAGACCCAGTACTTC CASSRFQETQYF . TRBV6-5 . TRBJ2-5
TGTGCCAGCAGCTTGTCAAACAGCCCCTACAATGAGCAGTTCTTC CASSLSNSPYNEQFF . TRBV7-2 . TRBJ2-1
TGTGCCAGCAGCCCCGAGGTCAGGGGGGGTGAAGCTTTCTTT CASSPEVRGGEAFF TRBD1 TRBV6-4 once TRBJ1-1
TGTGCCAGCAGCTTTATCGGAAACACCATATATTTT CASSFIGNTIYF . TRBV7-9 . TRBJ1-3
TGTGCCAGCAGGACTTCTTACAGGGAGCGCAATCAGCCCCAGCATTTT CASRTSYRERNQPQHF . TRBV2 few TRBJ1-5
TGTGCCAGCAGCTTAGTTAAGATTGAGCAGTTCTTC CASSLVKIEQFF . TRBV7-2 few TRBJ2-1
TGCAGCGTGTTGGACAGGGGGGAAGCTTTCTTT CSVLDRGEAFF TRBD1 TRBV29-1 . TRBJ1-1
TGTGCCAGCAGCCCCGGGACTGGCCATAATGAGCAGTTCTTC CASSPGTGHNEQFF . TRBV6-5 once TRBJ2-1
TGTGCCAGCAGCCGCGGGATGAACACTGAAGCTTTCTTT CASSRGMNTEAFF . TRBV11-3 . TRBJ1-1
TGCAGCACAGACGGGGAGGAGACTGAAGCTTTCTTT CSTDGEETEAFF . TRBV29-1 few TRBJ1-1
TGTGCCAGTAGTGCCGGGACAGTTGGCTACACCTTC CASSAGTVGYTF TRBD1 TRBV19 few TRBJ1-2
TGCGCCAGCAGCTTGGGCTACGGGCTCTCCTACAATGAGCAGTTCTTC CASSLGYGLSYNEQFF . TRBV5-1 . TRBJ2-1
TGTGCCATCAGTGAAGGGACCGGGACTAGCGCGGAGACCCAGTACTTC CAISEGTGTSAETQYF TRBD2 TRBV10-3 . TRBJ2-5
TGTGCCAGCAGCCCCGGGGGCAGGTTGTACAATGAGCAGTTCTTC CASSPGGRLYNEQFF . TRBV11-3 . TRBJ2-1
TGTGCCAGCAGTGAGACCCCTAGGTCCCATCAGCCCCAGCATTTT CASSETPRSHQPQHF . TRBV6-1 few TRBJ1-5
TGTGCCAGCGGCGAGTGGCGAAACATTCAGTACTTC CASGEWRNIQYF . TRBV21-1 . TRBJ2-4
TGCGCCAGCAAAGGGGATGAAAAACTGTTTTTT CASKGDEKLFF . TRBV4-3 few TRBJ1-4
TGTGCCAGCAGGGGGGCTGACGCTGGGGCCAACGTCCTGACTTTC CASRGADAGANVLTF . TRBV6-1 once TRBJ2-6